Sequencing of this T cell receptor beta chain was carried out in a study of cytomegalovirus exposure and HLA in healthy donors. A multiplex PCR was run with 60 Vbeta primers and 13 Jbeta primers. Profiled with immunoSEQ multiplex PCR; TCRdb holds only in-frame clones, not every one. Of around 220,000 clones in the sample, approximately 80% were seen once. The receptor was derived from a girl aged 10 to 17 in good health and CMV-seronegative. The specimen sequenced was PBMCs.

The CDR3 sequence: CASSQRTGNALTNEKLFF. DNA of the CDR3: TGTGCCAGCAGCCAAAGGACAGGGAACGCCCTAACTAATGAAAAACTGTTTTTT. The rearrangement joins TRBV4-2 to TRBJ1-4; 8 bases align to TRBD1. CDR1 is LGHNA, CDR2 YNFKEQ, per germline. V trimming: 2 bases; J trimming: 1 base; junction bases outside the gene matches: 9. The CDR3 is made up of 18 amino acids.